This TCR beta chain stems from a study of shared T cell receptors in the human thymus (dated by TCRdb to about 2021). Background for the entire study: The study investigated the way shared, self-reactive T-cell receptor alpha chains are produced in the human thymus.

Library preparation used the immunoSEQ multiplex PCR assay. Here the immuneACCESS table is served through TCRdb, limited to in-frame sequences with V and J called. Missing clones are a known gap in these copies; in checked studies unresolved V genes cover under half, and the rest lacks a known reason. Recorded for this sample are 700,000 or so clones; approximately 85% of them occurred a single time. Of the sample, 0.0095% to 0.011% is held by the ten largest clones. This clone was observed once. No cognate antigen has been identified for it. Base qualities are not at hand, and no much larger clone is one base apart. Including the terminal cysteine and phenylalanine, the CDR3 comprises 15 residues. CDR3 DNA is the only sequence kept; it has 45 bases, read in frame from the first base. Taken from the germline V gene, the CDR1 and CDR2 loops are MGHDK and SYGVNS. V loses 5 bases of germline sequence and J loses 1 base, and the interval between the two ends is 14 bases.

The data also belong to a second study, concerning human thymus T cells. The second study's authors report: Immunologically healthy infants undergoing open corrective cardiac surgery for congenital heart defects in Finland were used as donors. The thymus tissue came from surgical resects taken out during corrective cardiac surgery. Usage of V and J gene segments appeared to be biased in both the thymic and the peripheral blood repertoires. Highly overlapping thymic TCR repertoires among unrelated individuals were reported in the related research. The study characterized TCR alpha and beta repertoires from seven to nine infant thymus samples and a few related peripheral blood samples. Donor ages ranged from roughly 6 to 250 days, and the cohort comprised more than 5 male and a couple of female infants. After being mechanically released from the tissue, thymocytes were kept at -70 degrees C in pellets of roughly 10-33 million cells. A QIAsymphony instrument was used to extract genomic DNA from the frozen cell pellets. Using the immunoSEQ multiplex PCR assay, the TCRB and TCRAD loci were amplified from a standardized quantity of quality-controlled genomic DNA. The amplicons spanned the V(D)J region and were long enough to cover the CDR3 and allow V and J genes to be identified. The amplicons were sequenced on an Illumina platform via the commercial immunoSEQ service. Primer bias and sequencing errors were corrected as previously described, and TCRAD and TCRB were defined on the basis of the IMGT database. Analysis of the repertoires was done with immunoSEQ Analyzer 3.0 and VDJTools and included basic statistics, V/J segment usage, diversity estimates, rarefaction and pairwise overlap. To estimate diversity, the Chao1, ChaoE, Efron-Thisted, Shannon and inverse Simpson indices were applied, and diversity was also estimated on datasets down-sampled to the smallest sample. Repertoire overlap was assessed by strict matching of CDR3 nucleotide sequence, V gene and J gene, and clustering was done by Jaccard-based multidimensional scaling. On average, thymus samples yielded about 730,000 unique TCRB clonotypes, whereas blood samples yielded approximately 84,000.

The chain is assembled from TRBV25-1 and TRBJ1-1, with TRBD1 perhaps the D gene, on 6 matching bases. This TCR was sampled from a girl younger than two with a congenital heart defect. Donor details come from another sample of the same person, matched by shared clones. Sequenced: thymocytes. The CDR3 in this case is CASSTTQGPNTEAFF. The DNA is TGTGCCAGCAGTACAACACAGGGACCGAACACTGAAGCTTTCTTT.